This is a list of T cell receptor beta chains from one sample in a study of blood T cells in healthy people across ages. TCRdb reprocessed the 5' RACE reads via MiXCR and lists one record per CDR3 protein. The sample lists about a million distinct CDR3 sequences, under 40% occurring once. Input material: blood. The receptors originated from a man between 18 and 29 years old in good health. Each CDR3 is given with its conserved first and last residue. The order of the fields is J gene, V gene, D gene, clone size, CDR3 DNA, CDR3 protein. D genes are given only for firm matches. Only part of the rows carry a size: once, few, many, or a class if the clone is expanded.

J: TRBJ1-1
V: TRBV3-1
D: -
size: -
DNA: TGTGCCAGCAGCCTCAGCGGGAGATTCACTGAAGCTTTCTTT
CDR3: CASSLSGRFTEAFF

J: TRBJ2-5
V: TRBV7-9
D: -
size: few
DNA: TGTGCCAGCCCTGGGAAAGAGACCCAGTACTTC
CDR3: CASPGKETQYF

J: TRBJ2-5
V: TRBV6-2/TRBV6-3
D: TRBD1
size: -
DNA: TGTGCCAGCAGTTACCAACCCGGACAGGGGTTAGAGACCCAGTACTTC
CDR3: CASSYQPGQGLETQYF

J: TRBJ1-2
V: TRBV20-1
D: TRBD1
size: -
DNA: TGCAGTGCGAGGGGGACAGCTCACTATGACTACACCTTC
CDR3: CSARGTAHYDYTF

J: TRBJ1-5
V: TRBV6-6
D: -
size: -
DNA: TGTGTCAGCAGTTACGAGGGGCGGAATCAGCCCCAGCATTTT
CDR3: CVSSYEGRNQPQHF

J: TRBJ2-1
V: TRBV10-3
D: TRBD2
size: -
DNA: TGTGCCATCAGTGGGATACGACTAGCGGGGGGGGACAATGAGCAGTTCTTC
CDR3: CAISGIRLAGGDNEQFF

J: TRBJ2-6
V: TRBV12-3/TRBV12-4
D: -
size: -
DNA: TGTGCCAGCAGCAGGGACGGGGCCTGGACCAACGTCCTGACTTTC
CDR3: CASSRDGAWTNVLTF

J: TRBJ2-2
V: TRBV10-3
D: -
size: few
DNA: TGTGCCATCAGTGAAGTGAGAGAGCTGTTTTTT
CDR3: CAISEVRELFF

J: TRBJ2-2
V: TRBV5-1
D: -
size: -
DNA: TGCGCCAGCAGCATTCGACAGGACACCGGGGAGCTGTTTTTT
CDR3: CASSIRQDTGELFF

J: TRBJ2-7
V: TRBV4-1
D: TRBD1
size: few
DNA: TGCGCCAGCAGCCAACCGGGACAGGGGTCCCACGAGCAGTACTTC
CDR3: CASSQPGQGSHEQYF

J: TRBJ2-1
V: TRBV27
D: -
size: few
DNA: TGTGCCAGCAGTTTAAGGAGGGGATCCTACAATGAGCAGTTCTTC
CDR3: CASSLRRGSYNEQFF

J: TRBJ2-5
V: TRBV9
D: -
size: -
DNA: TGTGCCAGCAGCGTAGGGTGGGATAATGAGCAGTACTTC
CDR3: CASSVGWDNEQYF

J: TRBJ1-1
V: TRBV29-1
D: TRBD1
size: few
DNA: TGCAGCGTTGAGGCGACAGGGGGATATTCTGAAGCTTTCTTT
CDR3: CSVEATGGYSEAFF

J: TRBJ2-1
V: TRBV29-1
D: TRBD1
size: few
DNA: TGCAGCGGTCAGGGGGAGTCCTACAATGAGCAGTTCTTC
CDR3: CSGQGESYNEQFF

J: TRBJ1-2
V: TRBV4-2
D: TRBD1
size: -
DNA: TGTGCCAGCAGCCAAGAAAAACAGGGGCACTATGGCTACACCTTC
CDR3: CASSQEKQGHYGYTF

J: TRBJ2-2
V: TRBV7-2
D: TRBD2
size: -
DNA: TGTGCCAGCAGCTTAGACCGCGGGGGGGTCACCGGGGAGCTGTTTTTT
CDR3: CASSLDRGGVTGELFF

J: TRBJ2-2
V: TRBV14
D: -
size: -
DNA: TGTGCCAGCAGCCTTTCAGGACGCGTAAACACCGGGGAGCTGTTTTTT
CDR3: CASSLSGRVNTGELFF

J: TRBJ2-7
V: TRBV10-3
D: -
size: few
DNA: TGTGCCATCAGTGGGGGGCAGTACGAGCAGTACTTC
CDR3: CAISGGQYEQYF

J: TRBJ2-1
V: TRBV20-1
D: TRBD1
size: many
DNA: TGCAGTGCTAGAGATCGAGGGACAGGGGGCGATGAGCAGTTCTTC
CDR3: CSARDRGTGGDEQFF

J: TRBJ2-1
V: TRBV6-1
D: -
size: -
DNA: TGTGCCAGCAGTGAAGAGGCAGCCCTTGAGCAGTTCTTC
CDR3: CASSEEAALEQFF

J: TRBJ2-5
V: TRBV20-1
D: TRBD2
size: once
DNA: TGCAGTGCTAGAGATCTAGCGGGAGTGGAGACCCAGTACTTC
CDR3: CSARDLAGVETQYF

J: TRBJ1-2
V: TRBV3-1
D: -
size: -
DNA: TGTGCCAGCAGCCAACCCAACAGGTTGCCCTCAAGGGGCTACACCTTC
CDR3: CASSQPNRLPSRGYTF

J: TRBJ2-2
V: TRBV10-3
D: TRBD1
size: -
DNA: TGTGCCATCAGAACCGGGACAGGGGAAACCGGGGAGCTGTTTTTT
CDR3: CAIRTGTGETGELFF

J: TRBJ1-2
V: TRBV29-1
D: TRBD1
size: -
DNA: TGCAGCGTCGACCGGGACAGGGGTCATGGCTACACCTTC
CDR3: CSVDRDRGHGYTF

J: TRBJ2-4
V: TRBV12-3/TRBV12-4
D: -
size: -
DNA: TGTGCCAGCAGCCCTAACCTCTACCTGGCCAAAAACATTCAGTACTTC
CDR3: CASSPNLYLAKNIQYF

J: TRBJ1-2
V: TRBV10-3
D: TRBD1
size: -
DNA: TGTGCCATCAGTCAGGGGGAAATTGGCTACACCTTC
CDR3: CAISQGEIGYTF

J: TRBJ2-5
V: TRBV27
D: -
size: -
DNA: TGTGCCAGCAGTCCTATAGCCGGGACCCCCTACGGTGAGCAGTACTTC
CDR3: CASSPIAGTPYGEQYF

J: TRBJ1-5
V: TRBV12-3/TRBV12-4
D: TRBD1
size: few
DNA: TGTGCCAGCAGTTTTTCTAATGGCGGGACAGTAAATCAGCCCCAGCATTTT
CDR3: CASSFSNGGTVNQPQHF

J: TRBJ2-3
V: TRBV5-8
D: TRBD1
size: -
DNA: TGTGCCAGCAGCTCGAGAGGGGACAGGGCTGGGGCAACAGATACGCAGTATTTT
CDR3: CASSSRGDRAGATDTQYF

J: TRBJ2-5
V: TRBV4-1
D: -
size: -
DNA: TGCGCCAGCAGCCCCCCCGACACTATGGAGACCCAGTACTTC
CDR3: CASSPPDTMETQYF